This T cell receptor beta chain stems from a study of T cells in localized non-small cell lung cancer. Study-level findings and limits: Uninvolved neighboring lung showed the greatest T cell clonality, exceeding tumor.

Concerning this clone itself: Its antigen is unidentified.

This CDR3 is 15 amino acids long. Germline-derived CDR1 and CDR2 are SGDLS and YYNGEE. V lost 0 bases and J lost 1; bases outside the gene matches: 2. Clones were read by immunoSEQ multiplex PCR, and TCRdb kept only the in-frame ones, dropping some. The sample has tens of thousands of clones, 84% seen once. The V and J genes are TRBV9 and TRBJ2-5; 8 bases line up with TRBD1. This sequence was found in a man aged 40 to 70 with stage I lung adenocarcinoma. The specimen comprised peripheral blood, sampled before any cancer treatment. The CDR3 sequence is CASSVAGTGQETQYF. The CDR3 DNA sequence: TGTGCCAGCAGCGTAGCTGGGACAGGCCAAGAGACCCAGTACTTC.